One and the same sample provided the 11 T cell receptor beta chains below, sequenced in a study of T cell responses to AZD1222 COVID-19 vaccine. TCRdb's table, derived via immunoSEQ multiplex PCR, lists solely in-frame clones and lacks some. The sample carries more than 25,000 clones, 89% recorded once. Material: peripheral blood, obtained on day 0 of AZD1222 vaccination. Receptors originate from an adult in good health.

Only one count was recorded for this clone. The chain recombines TRBV2 with TRBJ1-2; D is undetermined. CDR1 and CDR2 from the germline V gene are SNHLY and FYNNEI. With 6 bases removed from V and 0 bases from J, the gap between germline ends came to 14 bases. The CDR3 is made up of 15 amino acids. The CDR3 here is CASRLDGPANYGYTF. The CDR3 coding sequence is TGTGCCAGCAGGCTAGACGGCCCTGCTAACTATGGCTACACCTTC.

This rearrangement joins TRBV20-1 to TRBJ2-1, with a weak D call TRBD1 (5 bases). Trimming removed 5 bases at V and 8 bases at J, with 10 bases between. The CDR3 totals 11 residues. Germline CDR1 DFQATT, CDR2 SNEGSKA (reference sequence). The CDR3: CSAYRNYEQFF. DNA for the CDR3: TGCAGTGCTTACAGGAATTATGAGCAGTTCTTC.

This clone showed up just once. The genes are TRBV10-3 and TRBJ1-1, with a possible D match to TRBD1 (6 bases). The ends were cut back, 11 bases at V and 10 bases at J, with 17 bases in the middle. CDR3 length: 11 residues. Germline assignment: CDR1 ENHRY and CDR2 SYGVKD. DNA for the CDR3: TGTGCCTCCCGGGGGGGCAGTTCAGCTTTCTTT. Protein product: CASRGGSSAFF.

V and J are TRBV6-6 and TRBJ1-5; D call uncertain. CDR3 length equals 15 residues. V lost 5 bases and J 1 base, leaving 12 bases between the germline ends. Germline values: CDR1 MNHNY, CDR2 SVGAGI (reference sequence). The CDR3 coding sequence is TGTGCCAGCAGTCCTATGGGTTTGAGCAATCAGCCCCAGCATTTT. Its translation is CASSPMGLSNQPQHF.

This chain uses TRBV6-2 or TRBV6-3 with TRBJ2-7, with D possibly TRBD2 on 5 matching bases. Germline CDR1 and CDR2: MNHEY and SVGEGT. CDR3 size: 13 residues. V dropped 4 bases and J dropped 3 bases, with 10 bases sitting between them. The CDR3 DNA reads as TGTGCCAGCAGTTCGGGGTACGACTACGAGCAGTACTTC. This encodes CASSSGYDYEQYF.

The chain recombines TRBV14 with TRBJ1-3; D call uncertain. Germline lookup yields CDR1 SGHDN and CDR2 FVKESK. The CDR3 has 12 residues. V lost 8 bases to trimming and J lost 4 bases, with 9 bases between them. The CDR3: CASSKTGNTIYF. The CDR3 DNA sequence: TGTGCCAGCTCTAAGACGGGAAACACCATATATTTT. The full variable domain, in which reference TRBV14 and TRBJ1-3 provide the parts outside the CDR3, is EAGVTQFPSHSVIEKGQTVTLRCDPISGHDNLYWYRRVMGKEIKFLLHFVKESKQDESGMPNNRFLAERTGGTYSTLKVQPAELEDSGVYFCASSKTGNTIYFGEGSWLTVV.

The chain joins TRBV5-1 to TRBJ2-5, with 7 nucleotides matching TRBD1. V lost 4 bases and J lost 2; bases outside the gene matches: 2. This CDR3 has 13 amino acids. Germline loops: CDR1 SGHRS, CDR2 YFSETQ. For the CDR3, the DNA is TGCGCCAGCAGCATGGACAGGCAAGAGACCCAGTACTTC. This sequence encodes CASSMDRQETQYF.

This clone was detected only a few times. This chain joins TRBV20-1 and TRBJ1-2; D remains ambiguous. From germline, CDR1 is DFQATT and CDR2 SNEGSKA (reference sequence). The CDR3 runs to 11 residues. Trimming took off 1 base at V and 5 bases at J, with 5 bases between the two ends. As DNA, the CDR3 is TGCAGTGCTAGAGGGGATTATGGCTACACCTTC. As protein: CSARGDYGYTF.

Written as DNA, the CDR3 is TGTGCCAGCTCACCCGGGCCAGGGGGCGATGAAAAACTGTTTTTT. As protein: CASSPGPGGDEKLFF. The genes are TRBV18 and TRBJ1-4; 8 nucleotides match TRBD1. The length of the CDR3 is 15 residues. Germline trimming cut 3 bases from V and 6 bases from J; bases unmatched to any gene: 6. CDR1 and CDR2 from the germline V gene are KGHSH and LQKENI. The variable domain in full, with the rest retrieved from reference TRBV18 and TRBJ1-4, is NAGVMQNPRHLVRRRGQEARLRCSPMKGHSHVYWYRQLPEEGLKFMVYLQKENIIDESGMPKERFSAEFPKEGPSILRIQQVVRGDSAAYFCASSPGPGGDEKLFFGSGTQLSVL.

This clone appeared a single time. The CDR3 DNA sequence: TGTGCCAGCAGAGGGGAGCGGGAAGCGGGTACGCAGTATTTT. It specifies CASRGEREAGTQYF. The V gene is TRBV6-5, the J gene TRBJ2-3, with TRBD2 matching 7 bases. J was trimmed by 8 bases and V by 6 bases; bases with no gene match: 11. Germline lookup yields CDR1 MNHEY and CDR2 SVGAGI. CDR3 length: 14 amino acids.

The chain employs TRBV20-1 and TRBJ2-1, with a possible D match to TRBD2 (5 bases). This CDR3 comprises 14 residues. V was cut by 3 bases and J by 3 bases, with 12 bases left in between. The germline gives CDR1 DFQATT, CDR2 SNEGSKA (reference sequence). The CDR3 DNA sequence: TGCAGTGCTAGTGCCGGACTGGGCTACAATGAGCAGTTCTTC. It yields the protein CSASAGLGYNEQFF.